This is a list of T cell receptor beta chains from one sample in a study of beta chain features in type 1 diabetes. TCRdb's copy holds only in-frame clones and misses some; the assay was immunoSEQ multiplex PCR. The data hold more than 130,000 clones, with 6.9% observed a single time. The sequenced material came from central memory CD4+ T cells from blood. Receptors originate from a woman in her twenties or thirties in good health. Each CDR3 is given with its conserved first and last residue. A D gene is named only where the DNA matches it firmly. Not all rows give a size; the values are once, few, many and, for expanded clones, a class.

d_gene,len,abundance,j_gene,v_gene,CDR3aa,CDR3nt
TRBD1,14,few,TRBJ2-4,TRBV5-1,CASSLAGQKDIQYF,TGCGCCAGCAGCTTGGCGGGACAGAAGGACATTCAGTACTTC
-,16,-,TRBJ1-5,TRBV4-3,CASSQDSRVWNQPQHF,TGCGCCAGCAGCCAAGATAGCCGGGTGTGGAATCAGCCCCAGCATTTT
TRBD1,16,few,TRBJ1-1,TRBV4-3,CASSQAPGQLNTEAFF,TGCGCCAGCAGCCAGGCACCGGGACAGTTAAACACTGAAGCTTTCTTT
-,13,few,TRBJ2-7,TRBV6-1,CASSGGNAYEQYF,TGTGCCAGCAGTGGCGGGAATGCCTACGAGCAGTACTTC
TRBD2,16,few,TRBJ2-5,TRBV30,CAWSVRSGRAPETQYF,TGTGCCTGGAGTGTACGTAGCGGGAGGGCCCCAGAGACCCAGTACTTC
TRBD1,15,-,TRBJ2-7,TRBV28,CASSLPGQVAYEQYF,TGTGCCAGTAGTCTTCCGGGACAGGTAGCCTACGAGCAGTACTTC
-,18,-,TRBJ2-5,TRBV23-1,CASSHRQDQSENQETQYF,TGCGCCAGCAGTCATCGCCAAGATCAGTCCGAAAACCAAGAGACCCAGTACTTC
-,17,-,TRBJ2-4,TRBV18,CASSTRGSPTAKNIQYF,TGTGCCAGCTCAACCCGGGGATCTCCTACAGCCAAAAACATTCAGTACTTC
TRBD2,16,few,TRBJ2-7,TRBV5-1,CASSPRGTSGTYEQYF,TGCGCCAGCAGCCCCCGGGGGACTAGCGGAACCTACGAGCAGTACTTC
TRBD2,15,-,TRBJ2-7,TRBV4-2,CASSQVLAGYYEQYF,TGTGCCAGCAGCCAAGTCCTAGCGGGGTACTACGAGCAGTACTTC
TRBD2,16,-,TRBJ2-7,TRBV11-2,CASSLGGAGGAYEQYF,TGTGCCAGCAGCTTGGGGGGAGCGGGAGGGGCCTACGAGCAGTACTTC
TRBD1,15,-,TRBJ2-1,TRBV6-6,CASSTRRQGSPEQFF,TGTGCCAGCAGTACTCGCCGACAGGGAAGCCCCGAGCAGTTCTTC
TRBD1,14,few,TRBJ2-7,TRBV6-5,CASSYTDRAGEQYF,TGTGCCAGCAGTTACACGGACAGGGCGGGCGAGCAGTACTTC
TRBD2,16,few,TRBJ2-1,TRBV5-1,CASSLITGGSYNEQFF,TGCGCCAGCAGCCTAATAACGGGGGGGTCCTACAATGAGCAGTTCTTC
TRBD1,18,-,TRBJ2-5,TRBV5-1,CASSFGTGTNSPRETQYF,TGCGCCAGCAGCTTCGGGACAGGGACCAACTCTCCGAGAGAGACCCAGTACTTC
-,13,-,TRBJ2-1,TRBV7-9,CASSAGTQNEQFF,TGTGCCAGCAGTGCCGGGACTCAGAATGAGCAGTTCTTC
-,14,-,TRBJ2-5,TRBV5-1,CASSPQGTQETQYF,TGCGCCAGCAGCCCACAGGGCACCCAAGAGACCCAGTACTTC
-,14,-,TRBJ2-7,TRBV6-6,CASSPDWGAYEQYF,TGTGCCAGCAGTCCCGACTGGGGCGCCTACGAGCAGTACTTC
-,14,few,TRBJ2-3,TRBV5-1,CASSFGLATDTQYF,TGCGCCAGCAGCTTTGGACTGGCCACAGATACGCAGTATTTT
-,16,few,TRBJ2-3,TRBV5-6,CASSLITSISTDTQYF,TGTGCCAGCAGCTTGATAACTAGTATTAGCACAGATACGCAGTATTTT
TRBD2,15,few,TRBJ2-1,TRBV7-2,CASSLVVGGSTEQFF,TGTGCCAGCAGCTTAGTCGTCGGCGGGAGTACTGAGCAGTTCTTC